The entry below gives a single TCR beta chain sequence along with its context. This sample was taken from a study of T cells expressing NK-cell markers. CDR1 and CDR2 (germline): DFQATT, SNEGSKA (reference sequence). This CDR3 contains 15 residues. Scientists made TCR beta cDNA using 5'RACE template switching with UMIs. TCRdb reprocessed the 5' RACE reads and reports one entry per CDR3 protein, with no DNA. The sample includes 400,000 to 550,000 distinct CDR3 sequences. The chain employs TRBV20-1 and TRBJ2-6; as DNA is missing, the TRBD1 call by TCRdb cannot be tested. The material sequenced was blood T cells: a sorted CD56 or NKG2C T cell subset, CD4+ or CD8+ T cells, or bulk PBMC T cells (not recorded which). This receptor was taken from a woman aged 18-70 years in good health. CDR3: CSANRGRGGANVLTF.